The clone carrying this T cell receptor beta chain turned up a few times. Antigen unknown. Primers for the PCR totalled 60 Vbeta and 13 Jbeta. Profiling relied on immunoSEQ multiplex PCR, and the TCRdb table lists in-frame clones only, not all of them. The repertoire holds 200,000 to 250,000 clones, approximately 82% seen once, with around 8.6% in the top ten. The germline CDR1 and CDR2 sequences are LNHDA and SQIVND (reference sequence). The CDR3 has 12 residues. The V and J ends lost 7 bases and 2 bases respectively, with 8 bases between them. This entry comes from a study of cytomegalovirus exposure and HLA in healthy donors. Study-level results: Reports showed the classifier diagnosing cytomegalovirus status with high specificity and sensitivity. Later analysis identified about 18,000 TCR beta sequences associated with HLA alleles, using a false discovery rate threshold of 0.05. Most TCR beta V segments were productive about 87% or about 30% of the time in an earlier analysis. Across HLA loci, a later analysis found differing TCR association rates, with DRB1 most and HLA-C fewest.

The sample consisted of PBMCs. The chain carries TRBV19 and TRBJ1-2, with D unclear. This receptor was taken from a woman aged 55 to 70 in good health and CMV-seropositive. The CDR3 spells CASKTLNYGYTF. The CDR3 DNA follows: TGTGCCAGTAAGACACTCAACTATGGCTACACCTTC.